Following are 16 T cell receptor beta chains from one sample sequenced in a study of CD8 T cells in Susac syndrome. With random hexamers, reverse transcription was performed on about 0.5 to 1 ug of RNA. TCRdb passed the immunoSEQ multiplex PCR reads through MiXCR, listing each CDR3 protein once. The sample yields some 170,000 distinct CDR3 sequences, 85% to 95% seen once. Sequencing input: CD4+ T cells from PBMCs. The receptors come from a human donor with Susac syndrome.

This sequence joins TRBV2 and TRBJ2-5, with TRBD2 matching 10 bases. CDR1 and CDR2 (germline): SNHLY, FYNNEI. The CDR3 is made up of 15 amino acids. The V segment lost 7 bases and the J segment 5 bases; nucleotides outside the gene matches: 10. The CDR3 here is CASTVSGGFRETQYF. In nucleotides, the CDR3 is TGTGCCAGCACAGTTAGCGGGGGGTTCCGCGAGACCCAGTACTTC.

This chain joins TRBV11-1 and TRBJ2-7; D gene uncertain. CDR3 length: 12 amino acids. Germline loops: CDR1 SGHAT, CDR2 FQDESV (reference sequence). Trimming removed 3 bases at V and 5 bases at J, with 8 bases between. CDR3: CASSLFGHEQYF. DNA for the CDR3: TGTGCCAGCAGCTTGTTTGGCCACGAGCAGTACTTC.

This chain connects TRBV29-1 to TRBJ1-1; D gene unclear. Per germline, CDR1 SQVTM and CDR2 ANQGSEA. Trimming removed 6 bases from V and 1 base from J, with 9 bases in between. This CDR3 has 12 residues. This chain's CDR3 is CSVARENTEAFF. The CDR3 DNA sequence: TGCAGCGTGGCTAGGGAGAACACTGAAGCTTTCTTT.

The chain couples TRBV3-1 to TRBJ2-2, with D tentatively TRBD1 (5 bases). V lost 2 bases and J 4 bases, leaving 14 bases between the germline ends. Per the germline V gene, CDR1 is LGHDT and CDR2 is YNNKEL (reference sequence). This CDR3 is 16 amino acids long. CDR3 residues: CASSQLETATTGELFF. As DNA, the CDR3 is TGTGCCAGCAGCCAACTTGAGACAGCCACCACCGGGGAGCTGTTTTTT.

The CDR3 DNA sequence: TGCAGTGCTAGTCCCCGATTAGGGGTCTCAAATCAGCCCCAGCATTTT. This sequence encodes CSASPRLGVSNQPQHF. This chain joins TRBV20-1 and TRBJ1-5; D is perhaps TRBD1 (5 bases). The germline V gene encodes CDR1 DFQATT and CDR2 SNEGSKA (reference sequence). V lost 3 bases and J 4 bases, leaving 19 bases between the germline ends. The CDR3 covers 16 residues.

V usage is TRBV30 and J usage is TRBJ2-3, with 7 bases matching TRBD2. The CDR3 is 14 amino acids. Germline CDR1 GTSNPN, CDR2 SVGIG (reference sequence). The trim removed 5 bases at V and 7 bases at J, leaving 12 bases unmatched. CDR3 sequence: CAWASGPGGNTQYF. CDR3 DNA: TGTGCCTGGGCTAGCGGCCCCGGTGGAAATACGCAGTATTTT. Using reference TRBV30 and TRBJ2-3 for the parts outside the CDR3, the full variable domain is SQTIHQWPATLVQPVGSPLSLECTVEGTSNPNLYWYRQAAGRGLQLLFYSVGIGQISSEVPQNLSASRPQDRQFILSSKKLLLSDSGFYLCAWASGPGGNTQYFGPGTRLTVL.

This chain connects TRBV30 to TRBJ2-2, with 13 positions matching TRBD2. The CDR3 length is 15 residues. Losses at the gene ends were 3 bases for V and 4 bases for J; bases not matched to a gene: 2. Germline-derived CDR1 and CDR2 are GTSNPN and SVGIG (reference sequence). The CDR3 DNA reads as TGTGCCTGGAGGACTAGCGGGAGGCCCACCGGGGAGCTGTTTTTT. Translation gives CAWRTSGRPTGELFF.

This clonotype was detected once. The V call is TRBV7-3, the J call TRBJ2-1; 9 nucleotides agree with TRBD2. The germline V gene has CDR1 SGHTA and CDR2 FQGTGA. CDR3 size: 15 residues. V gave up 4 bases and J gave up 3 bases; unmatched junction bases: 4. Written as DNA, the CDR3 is TGTGCCAGCAGCTCCCCAGCGGGGGGCTACAATGAGCAGTTCTTC. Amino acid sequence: CASSSPAGGYNEQFF.

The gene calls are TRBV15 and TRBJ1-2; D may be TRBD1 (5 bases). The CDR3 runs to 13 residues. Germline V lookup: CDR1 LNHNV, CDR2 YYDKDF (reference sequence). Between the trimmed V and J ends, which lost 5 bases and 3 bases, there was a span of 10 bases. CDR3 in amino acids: CATSARDYYGYTF. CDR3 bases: TGTGCCACCAGCGCCAGGGACTACTATGGCTACACCTTC.

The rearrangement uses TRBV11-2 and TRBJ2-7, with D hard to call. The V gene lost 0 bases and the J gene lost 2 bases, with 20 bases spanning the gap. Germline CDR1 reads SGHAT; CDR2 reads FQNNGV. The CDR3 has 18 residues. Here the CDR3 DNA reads TGTGCCAGCAGCTTAGATGCCTTCCGGTCAGAAACAACCTACGAGCAGTACTTC. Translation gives CASSLDAFRSETTYEQYF.

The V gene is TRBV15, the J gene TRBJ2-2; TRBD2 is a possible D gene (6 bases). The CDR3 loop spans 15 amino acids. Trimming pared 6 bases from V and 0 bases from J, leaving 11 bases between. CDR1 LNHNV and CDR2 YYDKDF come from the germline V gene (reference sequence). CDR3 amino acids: CATSLGGPNTGELFF. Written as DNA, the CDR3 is TGTGCCACCAGTTTGGGGGGACCGAACACCGGGGAGCTGTTTTTT.

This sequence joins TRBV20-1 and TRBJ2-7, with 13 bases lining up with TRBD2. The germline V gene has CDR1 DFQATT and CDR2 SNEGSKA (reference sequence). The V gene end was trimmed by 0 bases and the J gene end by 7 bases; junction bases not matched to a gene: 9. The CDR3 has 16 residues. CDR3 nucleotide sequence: TGCAGTGCTAGAGATGGAAGGACTAGCGGGAGTACGGAGCAGTACTTC. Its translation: CSARDGRTSGSTEQYF.

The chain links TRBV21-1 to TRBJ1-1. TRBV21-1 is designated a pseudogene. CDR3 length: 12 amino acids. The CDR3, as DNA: TGTGCCAGCAGCGCACCCATCAGTGAAGCTTTCTTT. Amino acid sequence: CASSAPISEAFF.

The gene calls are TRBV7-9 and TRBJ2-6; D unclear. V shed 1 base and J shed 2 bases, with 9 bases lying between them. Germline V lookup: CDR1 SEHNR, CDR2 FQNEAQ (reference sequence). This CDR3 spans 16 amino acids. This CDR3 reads CASSLEVGTGANVLTF. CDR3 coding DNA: TGTGCCAGCAGCTTAGAAGTGGGAACTGGGGCCAACGTCCTGACTTTC.

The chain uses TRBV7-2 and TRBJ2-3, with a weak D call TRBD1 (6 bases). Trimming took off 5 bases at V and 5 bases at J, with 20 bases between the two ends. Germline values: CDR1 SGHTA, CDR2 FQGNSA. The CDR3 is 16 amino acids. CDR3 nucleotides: TGTGCCAGCAGCGCCCATTCGGCAGGGGCGAAAGATACGCAGTATTTT. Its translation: CASSAHSAGAKDTQYF. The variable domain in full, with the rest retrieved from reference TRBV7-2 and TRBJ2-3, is GAGVSQSPSNKVTEKGKDVELRCDPISGHTALYWYRQSLGQGLEFLIYFQGNSAPDKSGLPSDRFSAERTGGSVSTLTIQRTQQEDSAVYLCASSAHSAGAKDTQYFGPGTRLTVL.

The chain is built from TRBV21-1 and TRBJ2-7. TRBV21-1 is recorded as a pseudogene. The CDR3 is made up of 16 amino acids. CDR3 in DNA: TGTGCCAGCAGCAAAAGAGGTGTTGTTTCGACCGGCGAGCAGTACTTC. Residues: CASSKRGVVSTGEQYF.